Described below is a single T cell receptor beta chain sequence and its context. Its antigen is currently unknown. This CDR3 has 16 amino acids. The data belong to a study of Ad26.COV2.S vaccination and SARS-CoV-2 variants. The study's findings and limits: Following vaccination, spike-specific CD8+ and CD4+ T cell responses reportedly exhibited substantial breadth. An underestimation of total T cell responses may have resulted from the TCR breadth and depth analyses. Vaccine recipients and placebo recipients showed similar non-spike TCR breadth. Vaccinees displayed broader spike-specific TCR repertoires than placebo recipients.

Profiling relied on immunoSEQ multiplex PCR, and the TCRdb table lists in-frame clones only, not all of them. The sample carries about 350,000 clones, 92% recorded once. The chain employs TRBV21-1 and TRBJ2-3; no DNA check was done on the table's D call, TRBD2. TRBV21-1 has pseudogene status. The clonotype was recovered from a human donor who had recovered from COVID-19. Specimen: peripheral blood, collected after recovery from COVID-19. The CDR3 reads CASSELGGGGADTQYF. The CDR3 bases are TGTGCCAGCAGCGAGCTTGGCGGGGGAGGGGCAGATACGCAGTATTTT.